The rows below give T cell receptor beta chains drawn from one sample of a study of T cells after yellow fever vaccination. TCRdb reprocessed the 5' RACE reads with MiXCR, giving one entry per CDR3 protein. This table has 20,000 to 25,000 distinct CDR3 sequences, around 5% appearing once. Sequencing was performed on PBMCs, either bulk or a sorted T-cell subset (CD4+, CD8+, memory, or dextramer-sorted; not recorded which), taken around 45 days after the first yellow fever vaccination. These receptors all come from a man between 18 and 35 years old who received the YFV17D yellow fever vaccine. Each CDR3 is given with its conserved first and last residue. Fields, in order: clone size, J gene, V gene, CDR3 length, D gene, CDR3 DNA, CDR3 protein. The D gene is left open where the match is weak. Size values are once, few and many counts, or a class for expanded clones, and some rows have none.

many TRBJ2-1 TRBV5-1 12 - TGCGCCAGCAGCTTGCAGTACGATGAGCAGTTCTTC CASSLQYDEQFF
many TRBJ2-2 TRBV25-1 15 - TGTGCCAGCAGAGACAGGACAACCAACACCGGGGAGCTGTTTTTT CASRDRTTNTGELFF
many TRBJ1-1 TRBV20-1 12 - TGCAGTGCACCCCTGGGAGGCACTGAAGCTTTCTTT CSAPLGGTEAFF
many TRBJ2-5 TRBV7-9 13 TRBD1 TGTGCCAGCAGCCAACAGGGGGGTGAGACCCAGTACTTC CASSQQGGETQYF
many TRBJ2-4 TRBV20-1 16 TRBD1 TGCAGTGCTAGGGGGGACAGGGGGAGTTGGAGAAACATTCAGTACTTC CSARGDRGSWRNIQYF
many TRBJ1-2 TRBV7-2 13 - TGTGCCAGCAGGCAACAGGGCCTCTATGGCTACACCTTC CASRQQGLYGYTF
many TRBJ2-1 TRBV5-4 16 TRBD2 TGTGCCAGCAGCTTCGGCGGGGGGGCCTCCTACAATGAGCAGTTCTTC CASSFGGGASYNEQFF
many TRBJ1-1 TRBV5-1 14 - TGCGCCAGCAGCTTGTTTGGGGAGAACACTGAAGCTTTCTTT CASSLFGENTEAFF
many TRBJ2-1 TRBV12-3/TRBV12-4 12 - TGTGCCAGCAGTCCCCCTTTTGGTGAGCAGTTCTTC CASSPPFGEQFF
many TRBJ2-1 TRBV3-1 15 - TGTGCCAGCAGCCTCGGCAAAGAGGGGGGCAATGAGCAGTTCTTC CASSLGKEGGNEQFF
many TRBJ1-1 TRBV27 13 - TGTGCCAGCGGGTCCCAGGACAACACTGAAGCTTTCTTT CASGSQDNTEAFF
many TRBJ2-3 TRBV3-1 15 - TGTGCCAGCAGCGAACCCAACGGGGACACAGATACGCAGTATTTT CASSEPNGDTDTQYF
many TRBJ2-1 TRBV7-2 15 TRBD1 TGTGCCAGCAGCTCCCTGGCCGACAGGGGAAATGAGCAGTTCTTC CASSSLADRGNEQFF
many TRBJ2-1 TRBV12-3/TRBV12-4 15 TRBD2 TGTGCCAGCAGTTTGGGAGCGGGGGACTACAATGAGCAGTTCTTC CASSLGAGDYNEQFF
many TRBJ1-2 TRBV6-6 13 - TGTGCCAGCACCTCTCGGGATACCTATGGCTACACCTTC CASTSRDTYGYTF
- TRBJ2-1 TRBV19 17 - TGTGCCAGTAGTATAGACCTACTAGTAGGCACGAACAATGAGCAGTTCTTC CASSIDLLVGTNNEQFF
many TRBJ2-7 TRBV7-9 11 - TGTGCCAGCAGCTCCGCCTACGAGCAGTACTTC CASSSAYEQYF
many TRBJ2-7 TRBV5-1 11 - TGCGCCAGCAGCTGGCAGGGGGAGCAGTACTTC CASSWQGEQYF
- TRBJ2-2 TRBV30 14 - TGTGCCTGGAGTCCCCTTTGGCGAGCCGGGGAGCTGTTTTTT CAWSPLWRAGELFF
many TRBJ2-1 TRBV11-2 12 - TGTGCCAGCAGCGGAGAAAATTTAGAGCAGTTCTTC CASSGENLEQFF
many TRBJ1-3 TRBV27 13 - TGTGCCAGCAGTTTAGCGGTCGGGGACACCATATATTTT CASSLAVGDTIYF
medium-sized TRBJ1-2 TRBV7-2 14 - TGTGCCAGCAGCTTCCCGACAGGAGCGAATGGCTACACCTTC CASSFPTGANGYTF
many TRBJ2-2 TRBV27 14 TRBD1 TGTGCCAGCAGTTTCAAAAGGGGGCCGATGGAGCTGTTTTTT CASSFKRGPMELFF
many TRBJ2-7 TRBV18 11 - TGTGCCAGCTCACCCCCGGGGGAGCAGTACTTC CASSPPGEQYF
medium-sized TRBJ2-7 TRBV5-1 14 TRBD2 TGCGCCAGCAGCTTGGAGACTAGCGGCTACGAGCAGTACTTC CASSLETSGYEQYF
medium-sized TRBJ2-3 TRBV24-1 17 TRBD2 TGTGCCACCAGTGATCCACTAGCGCTCGTTGGAGCAGATACGCAGTATTTT CATSDPLALVGADTQYF